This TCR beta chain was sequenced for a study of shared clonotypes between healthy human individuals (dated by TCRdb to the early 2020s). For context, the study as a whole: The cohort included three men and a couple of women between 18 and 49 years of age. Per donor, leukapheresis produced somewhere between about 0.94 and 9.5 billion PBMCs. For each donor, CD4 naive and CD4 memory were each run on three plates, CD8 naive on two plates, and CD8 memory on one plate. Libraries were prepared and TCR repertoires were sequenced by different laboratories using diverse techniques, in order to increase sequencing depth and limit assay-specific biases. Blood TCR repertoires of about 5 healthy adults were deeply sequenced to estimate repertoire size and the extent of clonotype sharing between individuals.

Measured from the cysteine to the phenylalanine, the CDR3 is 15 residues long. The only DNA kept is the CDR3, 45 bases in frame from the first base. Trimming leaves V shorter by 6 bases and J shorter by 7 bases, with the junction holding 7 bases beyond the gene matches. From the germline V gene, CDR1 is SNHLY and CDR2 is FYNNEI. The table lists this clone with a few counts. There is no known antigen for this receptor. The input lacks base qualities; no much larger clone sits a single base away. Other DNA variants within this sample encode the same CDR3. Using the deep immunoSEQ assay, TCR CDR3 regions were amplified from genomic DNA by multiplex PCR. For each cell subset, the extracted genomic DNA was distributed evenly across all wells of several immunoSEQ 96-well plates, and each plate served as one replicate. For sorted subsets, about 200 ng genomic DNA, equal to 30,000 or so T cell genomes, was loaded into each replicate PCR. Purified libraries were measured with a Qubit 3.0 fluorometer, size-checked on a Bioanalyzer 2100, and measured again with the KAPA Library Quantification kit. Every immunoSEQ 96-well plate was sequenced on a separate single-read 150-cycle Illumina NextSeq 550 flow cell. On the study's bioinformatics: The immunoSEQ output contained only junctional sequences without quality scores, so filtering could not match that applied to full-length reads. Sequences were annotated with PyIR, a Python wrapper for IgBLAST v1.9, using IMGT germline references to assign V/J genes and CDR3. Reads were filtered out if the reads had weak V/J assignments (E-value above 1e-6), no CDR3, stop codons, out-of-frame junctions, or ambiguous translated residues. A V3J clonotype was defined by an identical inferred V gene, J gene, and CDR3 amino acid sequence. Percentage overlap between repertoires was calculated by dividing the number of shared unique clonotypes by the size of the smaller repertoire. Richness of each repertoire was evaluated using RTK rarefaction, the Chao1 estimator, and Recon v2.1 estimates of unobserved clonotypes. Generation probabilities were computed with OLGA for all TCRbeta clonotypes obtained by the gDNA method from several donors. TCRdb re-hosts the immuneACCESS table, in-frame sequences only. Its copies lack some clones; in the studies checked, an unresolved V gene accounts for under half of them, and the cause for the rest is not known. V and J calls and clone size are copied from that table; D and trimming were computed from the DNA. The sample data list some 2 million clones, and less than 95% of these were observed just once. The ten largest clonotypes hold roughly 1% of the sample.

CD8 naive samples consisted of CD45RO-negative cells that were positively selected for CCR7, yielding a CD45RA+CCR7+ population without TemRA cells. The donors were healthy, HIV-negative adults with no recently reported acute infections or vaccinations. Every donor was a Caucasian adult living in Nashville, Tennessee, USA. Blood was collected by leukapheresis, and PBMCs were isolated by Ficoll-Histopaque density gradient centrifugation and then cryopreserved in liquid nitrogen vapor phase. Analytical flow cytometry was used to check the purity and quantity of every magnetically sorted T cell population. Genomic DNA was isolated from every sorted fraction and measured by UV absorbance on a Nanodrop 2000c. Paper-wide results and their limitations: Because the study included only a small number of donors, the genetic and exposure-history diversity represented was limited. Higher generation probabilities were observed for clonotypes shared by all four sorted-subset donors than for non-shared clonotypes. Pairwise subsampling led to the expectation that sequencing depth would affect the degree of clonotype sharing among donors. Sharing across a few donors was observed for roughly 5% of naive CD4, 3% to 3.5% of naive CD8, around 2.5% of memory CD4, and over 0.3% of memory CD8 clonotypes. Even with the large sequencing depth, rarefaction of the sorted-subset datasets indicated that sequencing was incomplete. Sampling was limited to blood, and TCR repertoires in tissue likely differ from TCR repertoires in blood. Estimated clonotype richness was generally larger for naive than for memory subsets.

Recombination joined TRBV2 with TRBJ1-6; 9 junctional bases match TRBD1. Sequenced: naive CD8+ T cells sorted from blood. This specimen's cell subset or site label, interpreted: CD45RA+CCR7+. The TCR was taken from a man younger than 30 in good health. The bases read TGTGCCAGCAGGGGGACAGGGTTTGAGAATTCACCCCTCCACTTT. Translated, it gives CASRGTGFENSPLHF.